This T cell receptor (beta chain) was profiled in a study of OX40 agonist ivuxolimab in advanced cancers. The assay was immunoSEQ multiplex PCR, and TCRdb's table has in-frame clones only and misses some. The table has roughly 66,000 clones, roughly 80% seen once. This clone has just one count. V dropped 1 base and J dropped 2 bases, with 12 bases sitting between them. CDR1 and CDR2 (germline): SEHNR, FQNEAQ (reference sequence). The CDR3 has 16 amino acids. The J gene is TRBJ2-1, the V gene TRBV7-9; D is unresolved. The TCR originated in an adult with an advanced solid tumor such as melanoma, head and neck, liver or kidney cancer. This sample comprised CD4+ or CD8+ T cells sorted from blood, obtained in a trial of the OX40 agonist ivuxolimab. The CDR3 coding sequence is TGTGCCAGCAGCTTAGTAGGCACATACCCCTACAATGAGCAGTTCTTC. This codes for CASSLVGTYPYNEQFF.